These T cell receptor beta chains were read from a single sample in a study of blood T cell repertoires in COVID-19. Sequencing was performed with immunoSEQ multiplex PCR; in TCRdb, only in-frame clones are kept and a portion is missing. The table shows 90,000 to 150,000 clones, with 75% to 90% occurring only once. The sample comprised peripheral blood. Source of these receptors: a human donor with acute or convalescent COVID-19. The donor label of this sample is uncertain. Each CDR3 is given with its conserved first and last residue. A D gene is named only where the DNA matches it firmly. Where a row states a size, it is once, few, many or the class of an expanded clone; other rows omit it.

J: TRBJ2-7
V: TRBV5-1
D: TRBD2
size: -
DNA: TGCGCCAGCAGCTTGGAGGGGACTAGCGGGACCCGCTCCTACGAGCAGTACTTC
CDR3: CASSLEGTSGTRSYEQYF

J: TRBJ1-5
V: TRBV5-3
D: -
size: -
DNA: TGTGCCAGAAGCAAGCGGGCCCCGAATAGCAATCAGCCCCAGCATTTT
CDR3: CARSKRAPNSNQPQHF

J: TRBJ2-1
V: TRBV5-1
D: TRBD2
size: -
DNA: TGCGCCAGCGGGCAGATAGCGGGAGGGGATAATGAGCAGTTCTTC
CDR3: CASGQIAGGDNEQFF

J: TRBJ2-1
V: TRBV5-4
D: TRBD2
size: -
DNA: TGTGCCAGCAGACACGGACTAGCGGTTGAGCAGTTCTTC
CDR3: CASRHGLAVEQFF

J: TRBJ1-4
V: TRBV5-4
D: TRBD1
size: -
DNA: TGTGCCAGCAGCTTACAGGGGGCTGAGGAAAAACTGTTTTTT
CDR3: CASSLQGAEEKLFF

J: TRBJ2-3
V: TRBV4-2
D: -
size: -
DNA: TGTGCCAGCAGCCAAGAGGGGCAGACAGATACGCAGTATTTT
CDR3: CASSQEGQTDTQYF

J: TRBJ1-5
V: TRBV15
D: -
size: -
DNA: TGTGCCACCAGCAGACAGGATCAGCCCCAGCATTTT
CDR3: CATSRQDQPQHF

J: TRBJ1-1
V: TRBV6-5
D: TRBD1
size: -
DNA: TGTGCCAGCAGTTATGACAGGGTGGGCACTGAAGCTTTCTTT
CDR3: CASSYDRVGTEAFF

J: TRBJ2-6
V: TRBV3-1/TRBV3-2
D: -
size: -
DNA: TGTGCCAGCAGCCAAGATAATAGGGGTTCGAACGTCCTGACTTTC
CDR3: CASSQDNRGSNVLTF

J: TRBJ1-6
V: TRBV5-3
D: TRBD1
size: -
DNA: TGTGCCAGAAGCTTGGAGGGACAGGGGTTGTTTAATTCACCCCTCCACTTT
CDR3: CARSLEGQGLFNSPLHF

J: TRBJ2-7
V: TRBV6-2/TRBV6-3
D: TRBD1
size: -
DNA: TGTGCCAGCAGTTACGGTCCCGGGACAGAGAACGAGCAGTACTTC
CDR3: CASSYGPGTENEQYF

J: TRBJ2-5
V: TRBV28
D: TRBD2
size: -
DNA: TGTGCCAGCAGGATAGCGGGAACGCAAGAGACCCAGTACTTC
CDR3: CASRIAGTQETQYF

J: TRBJ2-1
V: TRBV20-1
D: -
size: -
DNA: TGCAGTGCTAGTGGTGGGAGGAAAAATGAGCAGTTCTTC
CDR3: CSASGGRKNEQFF

J: TRBJ1-5
V: TRBV27
D: -
size: -
DNA: TGTGCCAGCAGTTTAAACGGGGGGAGGCTCAATCAGCCCCAGCATTTT
CDR3: CASSLNGGRLNQPQHF

J: TRBJ1-5
V: TRBV29-1
D: TRBD1
size: -
DNA: TGCAGCGTCATGACAGGGAATCAGCCCCAGCATTTT
CDR3: CSVMTGNQPQHF

J: TRBJ2-5
V: TRBV7-3
D: -
size: once
DNA: TGTGCCAGCAGCCCCGGGGTACAAGAGACCCAGTACTTC
CDR3: CASSPGVQETQYF

J: TRBJ2-7
V: TRBV5-1
D: TRBD2
size: -
DNA: TGCGCCAGCAGCCTCGGGGGGTACGAGCAGTACTTC
CDR3: CASSLGGYEQYF

J: TRBJ1-3
V: TRBV28
D: -
size: -
DNA: TGTGCCAGCAGTTTAGCAGGCTACTCTGGAAACACCATATATTTT
CDR3: CASSLAGYSGNTIYF

J: TRBJ2-1
V: TRBV28
D: TRBD1
size: -
DNA: TGTGCCAGCAGCCGACAACGGACAGGCCGATACAATGAGCAGTTCTTC
CDR3: CASSRQRTGRYNEQFF

J: TRBJ1-2
V: TRBV29-1
D: -
size: -
DNA: TGCAGCGTTGAATCTGGGGGAGGTGGCTACACCTTC
CDR3: CSVESGGGGYTF

J: TRBJ1-2
V: TRBV7-2
D: TRBD1
size: once
DNA: TGTGCCAGCAGCTTTTCGTTTTCGGGACAGGGGGATGGCTACACCTTC
CDR3: CASSFSFSGQGDGYTF

J: TRBJ1-2
V: TRBV11-2
D: -
size: -
DNA: TGTGCCAGCAGCCTAACAGTAGACTATGGCTACACCTTC
CDR3: CASSLTVDYGYTF

J: TRBJ1-4
V: TRBV6-6
D: -
size: -
DNA: TGTGCCAGCAGCCCCGGGGAAAAACTGTTTTTT
CDR3: CASSPGEKLFF

J: TRBJ2-7
V: TRBV15
D: TRBD2
size: medium-sized
DNA: TGTGCCACCAGCACCCGGACTAGCGGCCACGAGCAGTACTTC
CDR3: CATSTRTSGHEQYF

J: TRBJ1-4
V: TRBV5-1
D: -
size: -
DNA: TGCGCCAGCAGCTTGGCAGGGTACCCTAATGAAAAACTGTTTTTT
CDR3: CASSLAGYPNEKLFF

J: TRBJ2-5
V: TRBV6-2/TRBV6-3
D: TRBD1
size: -
DNA: TGTGCCAGCAGCGATGCCCGGACAGGGGGCAGGGAGACCCAGTACTTC
CDR3: CASSDARTGGRETQYF

J: TRBJ1-4
V: TRBV11-2
D: -
size: -
DNA: TGTGCCAGCAGTCGTCGGGGGGGTGTAAATGAAAAACTGTTTTTT
CDR3: CASSRRGGVNEKLFF

J: TRBJ1-1
V: TRBV19
D: TRBD1
size: -
DNA: TGTGCCAGTAGTGCTACTTGGACAGGGGAAGCTTTCTTT
CDR3: CASSATWTGEAFF

J: TRBJ1-4
V: TRBV6-6
D: -
size: once
DNA: TGTGCCAGCAGTTACGGAGGTTCTAATGAAAAACTGTTTTTT
CDR3: CASSYGGSNEKLFF

J: TRBJ2-7
V: TRBV7-2
D: -
size: few
DNA: TGTGCCAGCAGCTTTTATCGGGGTCTCTACGAGCAGTACTTC
CDR3: CASSFYRGLYEQYF

J: TRBJ2-3
V: TRBV12-5
D: -
size: -
DNA: TGTGCTAGTGGTTTGACACAGGGTACGCAGTATTTT
CDR3: CASGLTQGTQYF

J: TRBJ2-1
V: TRBV30
D: -
size: -
DNA: TGTGCCTGGAGTGTAGGGACTCGTAATGAGCAGTTCTTC
CDR3: CAWSVGTRNEQFF

J: TRBJ2-7
V: TRBV9
D: -
size: -
DNA: TGTGCCAGCAGCGTCCAGGCCCGGGACAAGCACTCCTACGAGCAGTACTTC
CDR3: CASSVQARDKHSYEQYF

J: TRBJ1-2
V: TRBV12-3/TRBV12-4
D: -
size: -
DNA: TGTGCCAGCAGTTTAATCTTCTATGGCTACACCTTC
CDR3: CASSLIFYGYTF

J: TRBJ2-1
V: TRBV30
D: TRBD2
size: -
DNA: TGTGCCTGGAGTGAGGGACTAGCGGGGAGGGCCGGCTACAATGAGCAGTTCTTC
CDR3: CAWSEGLAGRAGYNEQFF

J: TRBJ1-1
V: TRBV30
D: -
size: -
DNA: TGTGCCTGGAGTCCCGGACGGGGGAACACTGAAGCTTTCTTT
CDR3: CAWSPGRGNTEAFF

J: TRBJ1-3
V: TRBV29-1
D: -
size: -
DNA: TGCAGCGTTGAGGCTCTCTCAGGCGGAAACACCATATATTTT
CDR3: CSVEALSGGNTIYF

J: TRBJ1-1
V: TRBV30
D: -
size: once
DNA: TGTGCCTGGAGCCGATCGGGATTTGAAGCTTTCTTT
CDR3: CAWSRSGFEAFF

J: TRBJ2-7
V: TRBV6-2/TRBV6-3
D: -
size: once
DNA: TGTGCCAGCAGTTACTTGGGCTTCCACGACGAGCAGTACTTC
CDR3: CASSYLGFHDEQYF

J: TRBJ1-4
V: TRBV2
D: TRBD1
size: -
DNA: TGTGCCAGCAGTGCGGACAGGGGGCGCGGGGTGGAAAAACTGTTTTTT
CDR3: CASSADRGRGVEKLFF

J: TRBJ2-1
V: TRBV2
D: -
size: -
DNA: TGTGCCAGCAGTGGGACAGTACACTCCTACAATGAGCAGTTCTTC
CDR3: CASSGTVHSYNEQFF

J: TRBJ1-3
V: TRBV5-6
D: TRBD1
size: -
DNA: TGTGCCAGCAGATCTTCATTCCGGACAGGGGGGATTGGAAACACCATATATTTT
CDR3: CASRSSFRTGGIGNTIYF

J: TRBJ1-1
V: TRBV2
D: -
size: -
DNA: TGTGCCAGCAGTGAGGAGGCACCCACTGAAGCTTTCTTT
CDR3: CASSEEAPTEAFF

J: TRBJ1-4
V: TRBV2
D: -
size: -
DNA: TGTGCCAGCAGTGGAAGTAGAGGAGGTAGTGAAAAACTGTTTTTT
CDR3: CASSGSRGGSEKLFF

J: TRBJ1-2
V: TRBV7-2
D: -
size: -
DNA: TGTGCCAGCACTGCGTCCCGGTCTGGCTACACCTTC
CDR3: CASTASRSGYTF

J: TRBJ2-7
V: TRBV18
D: -
size: -
DNA: TGTGCCAGCTCCCCCGAGCCGAACAGCTACGAGCAGTACTTC
CDR3: CASSPEPNSYEQYF

J: TRBJ2-4
V: TRBV4-1
D: -
size: -
DNA: TGCGCCAGCAGCCTGCTAGGTAACATTCAGTACTTC
CDR3: CASSLLGNIQYF

J: TRBJ1-5
V: TRBV18
D: -
size: -
DNA: TGTGCCAGCTCACCCTCTCGGGAGCAGCCCCAGCATTTT
CDR3: CASSPSREQPQHF

J: TRBJ2-1
V: TRBV5-1
D: TRBD2
size: -
DNA: TGCGCCAGCAGCTTGGAGGGACTAGCGGGAGGGTGGGGGCACAATGAGCAGTTCTTC
CDR3: CASSLEGLAGGWGHNEQFF